This T cell receptor beta chain was sequenced in a study of blood T cell repertoires in COVID-19. Study-wide context: Sites across the United States, Italy and Spain contributed samples from acute and convalescent COVID-19.

Original analysis: Estimates of nucleated cell counts were drawn from the amplification of reference gene primers. This table comes from immunoSEQ multiplex PCR, and its TCRdb copy is limited to in-frame clones, with some not included. That table gives V, J and clone size, and the DNA gave D and trimming. The repertoire holds under 250,000 clones, with roughly 82% as singletons. CDR1 and CDR2 from the germline V gene are SEHNR and FQNEAQ (reference sequence). The germline V and J ends were trimmed by 5 bases and 2 bases, with 18 bases remaining between them. This CDR3 comprises 16 residues. Enrolment of Seattle patients took place during active infection, and they were followed longitudinally.

The sequenced material came from peripheral blood. The clonotype was recovered from a woman older than 75 with COVID-19, enrolled during active disease. V is TRBV7-9 and J is TRBJ1-2, with D unresolved. The CDR3: CASSQRADGGNYGYTF. The CDR3 nucleotides are TGTGCCAGCAGCCAGAGGGCCGACGGAGGGAACTATGGCTACACCTTC. The variable domain in full, completed from reference TRBV7-9 and TRBJ1-2, reads DTGVSQNPRHKITKRGQNVTFRCDPISEHNRLYWYRQTLGQGPEFLTYFQNEAQLEKSRLLSDRFSAERPKGSFSTLEIQRTEQGDSAMYLCASSQRADGGNYGYTFGSGTRLTVV.